This paragraph covers one TCR beta chain sequence. Antigen specificity is unknown. PCR used 60 Vbeta primers and 13 Jbeta primers. Profiling relied on immunoSEQ multiplex PCR, and the TCRdb table lists in-frame clones only, not all of them. The data contain over 100,000 clones, about 70% of them singletons. These data come from a study of cytomegalovirus exposure and HLA in healthy donors. Trimming cost V 2 bases and J 0 bases, with 13 bases left between them. Germline CDR1 is MDHEN and CDR2 is SYDVKM. The CDR3 covers 16 residues. Study-level points and caveats: The authors reported that TCR beta sequences could predict HLA-A and HLA-B alleles. These predictions were accurate for most subjects in the first cohort. At a 0.05 false discovery rate, a later analysis found approximately 17,000 TCR beta sequences to be associated with HLA alleles.

The source is a male donor in good health and CMV-seronegative. Sequenced: PBMCs. V is TRBV28 and J is TRBJ1-1, with D hard to call. The CDR3 sequence is CASSLALAAMNTEAFF. The CDR3 DNA sequence: TGTGCCAGCAGTTTAGCCCTAGCCGCAATGAACACTGAAGCTTTCTTT.